This T cell receptor (beta chain) was recorded in a study of shared clonotypes between healthy human individuals. Across the whole study: Those who served as donors were a couple of women and three men between the ages of 18 and 49.

Unsorted material relied on 90 million to 100 million PBMCs as the source of genomic DNA. CDR3 length equals 15 residues. V lost 3 bases and J lost 3; bases outside the gene matches: 5. The germline CDR1 and CDR2 sequences are MDHEN and SYDVKM. General observations from the study: How much donors shared clonotypes was expected to be affected by sequencing depth.

Profiled with immunoSEQ multiplex PCR; TCRdb holds only in-frame clones, not every one. The data show about half a million clones, approximately 79% seen once. In the case of this clone: Its antigen is not known.

The clonotype comes from a woman between 40 and 50 years old in good health. Some clones in this sample may be carry-over from other donors' samples. V gene TRBV28 combines with J gene TRBJ2-7; 10 bases align to TRBD2. Sequenced input: PBMCs. CDR3 nucleotide sequence: TGTGCCAGCAGTTTGGCTAGCGGGAGCTTCTACGAGCAGTACTTC. Translated: CASSLASGSFYEQYF.